This entry features one T cell receptor (beta chain) sequence. Trimming pared 1 base from V and 5 bases from J, leaving 14 bases between. This CDR3 is built from 16 residues. Germline CDR1 is LGHNA and CDR2 is YNFKEQ. This record comes from a study of blood T cell repertoires in COVID-19. Study summary: The United States, Italy and Spain provided the acute and convalescent COVID-19 samples. Sample material is recorded as cDNA or gDNA derived from T cells, B-cell-depleted T cells, or PBMCs.

Under the authors' procedure: Counts of nucleated cells, estimated from reference gene primer amplification, were obtained. Measured with immunoSEQ multiplex PCR; TCRdb has only the in-frame clones, and not every one. That table supplies the V and J calls and clone size; D and trimming were determined from the DNA. The table includes about 340,000 clones, over 70% detected once. The receptor was derived from a young man with active or convalescent COVID-19. Material: peripheral blood. The rearrangement joins TRBV4-2 to TRBJ1-4; no definite D call. The CDR3 bases are TGTGCCAGCAGCCAAGGGCCCGAACCCATAAATGAAAAACTGTTTTTT. It specifies CASSQGPEPINEKLFF.